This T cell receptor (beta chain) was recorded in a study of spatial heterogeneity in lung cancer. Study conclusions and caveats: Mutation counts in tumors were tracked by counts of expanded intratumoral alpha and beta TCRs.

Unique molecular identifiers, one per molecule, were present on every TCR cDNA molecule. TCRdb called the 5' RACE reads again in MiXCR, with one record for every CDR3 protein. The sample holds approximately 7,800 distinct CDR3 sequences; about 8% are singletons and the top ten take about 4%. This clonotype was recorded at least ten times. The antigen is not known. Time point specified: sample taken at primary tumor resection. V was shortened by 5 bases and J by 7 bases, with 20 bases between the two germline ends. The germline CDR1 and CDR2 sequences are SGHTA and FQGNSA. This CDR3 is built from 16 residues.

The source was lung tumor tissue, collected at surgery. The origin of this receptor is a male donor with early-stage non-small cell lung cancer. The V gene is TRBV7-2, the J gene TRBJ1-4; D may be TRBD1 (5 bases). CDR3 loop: CASSRGTLLSGEKLFF. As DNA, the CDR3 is TGTGCCAGCAGCCGTGGGACGCTACTGTCGGGTGAAAAACTGTTTTTT.